This TCR beta chain comes out of a study of long-term antiretroviral therapy in people with HIV. Study overall: The earliest samples came about a decade before the 2015 immediate-ART recommendation.

With regard to this clone: The antigen is not known.

This CDR3 spans 14 amino acids. V lost 1 base to trimming and J lost 3 bases, with 10 bases between them. Germline assignment: CDR1 SGHVS and CDR2 FNYEAQ. Findings and caveats of the study: Repertoires from HIV showed CDR3 length ranges narrower than those of controls.

The authors ran the immunoSEQ assay, v3.0, at survey level. Sequencing was performed with immunoSEQ multiplex PCR; in TCRdb, only in-frame clones are kept and a portion is missing. The sample has about 35,000 clones; about four fifths are singletons. This specimen was unsorted PBMCs, taken 3 years after starting antiretroviral therapy. The source is a man aged 50-59 years with HIV. This rearrangement joins TRBV7-6 to TRBJ2-7; D perhaps matches TRBD2 (5 bases). The CDR3 DNA sequence: TGTGCCAGCAGCTTAGATCGGGGTAACTACGAGCAGTACTTC. This translates into CASSLDRGNYEQYF.